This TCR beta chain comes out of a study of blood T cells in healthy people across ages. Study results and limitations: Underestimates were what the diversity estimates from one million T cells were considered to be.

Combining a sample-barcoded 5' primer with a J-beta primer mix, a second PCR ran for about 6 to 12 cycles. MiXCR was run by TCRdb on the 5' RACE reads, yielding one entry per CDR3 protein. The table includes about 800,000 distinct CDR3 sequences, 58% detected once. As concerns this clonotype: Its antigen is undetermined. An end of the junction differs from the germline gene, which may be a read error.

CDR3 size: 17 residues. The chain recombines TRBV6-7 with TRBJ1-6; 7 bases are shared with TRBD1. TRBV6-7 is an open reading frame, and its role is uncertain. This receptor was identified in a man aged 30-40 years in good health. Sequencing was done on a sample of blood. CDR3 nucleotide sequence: TGCCCGAAAAAACAGGGGAGAAGACGTCCTATAGATTCACCCCTCCACTTT. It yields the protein CPKKQGRRRPIDSPLHF.